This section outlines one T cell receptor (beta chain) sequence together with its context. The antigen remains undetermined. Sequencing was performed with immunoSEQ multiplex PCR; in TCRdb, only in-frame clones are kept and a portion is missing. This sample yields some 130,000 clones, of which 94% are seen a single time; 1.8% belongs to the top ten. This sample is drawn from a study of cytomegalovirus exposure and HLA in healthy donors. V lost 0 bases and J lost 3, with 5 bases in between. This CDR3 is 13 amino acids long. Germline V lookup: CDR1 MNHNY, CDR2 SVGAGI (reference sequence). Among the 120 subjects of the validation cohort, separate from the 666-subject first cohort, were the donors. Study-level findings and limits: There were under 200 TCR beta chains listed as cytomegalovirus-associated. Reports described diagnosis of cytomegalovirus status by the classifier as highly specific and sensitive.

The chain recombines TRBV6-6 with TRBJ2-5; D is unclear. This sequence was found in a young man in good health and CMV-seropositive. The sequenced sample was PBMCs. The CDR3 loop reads CASSYSIEETQYF. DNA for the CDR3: TGTGCCAGCAGTTACTCGATAGAAGAGACCCAGTACTTC.